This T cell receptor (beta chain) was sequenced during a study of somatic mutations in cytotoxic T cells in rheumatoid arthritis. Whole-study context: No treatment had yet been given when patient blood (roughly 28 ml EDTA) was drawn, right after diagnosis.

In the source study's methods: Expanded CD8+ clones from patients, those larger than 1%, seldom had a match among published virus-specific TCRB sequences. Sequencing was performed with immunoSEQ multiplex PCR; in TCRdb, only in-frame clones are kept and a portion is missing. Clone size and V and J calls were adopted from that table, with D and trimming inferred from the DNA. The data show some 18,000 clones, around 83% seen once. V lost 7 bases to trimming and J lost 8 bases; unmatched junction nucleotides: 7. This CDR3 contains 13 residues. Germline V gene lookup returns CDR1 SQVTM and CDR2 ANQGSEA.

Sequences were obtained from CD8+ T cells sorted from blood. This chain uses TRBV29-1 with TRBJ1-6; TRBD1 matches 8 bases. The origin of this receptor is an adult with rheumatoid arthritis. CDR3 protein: CSAKQGDYSPLHF. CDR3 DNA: TGCAGCGCCAAACAGGGGGACTATTCACCCCTCCACTTT.